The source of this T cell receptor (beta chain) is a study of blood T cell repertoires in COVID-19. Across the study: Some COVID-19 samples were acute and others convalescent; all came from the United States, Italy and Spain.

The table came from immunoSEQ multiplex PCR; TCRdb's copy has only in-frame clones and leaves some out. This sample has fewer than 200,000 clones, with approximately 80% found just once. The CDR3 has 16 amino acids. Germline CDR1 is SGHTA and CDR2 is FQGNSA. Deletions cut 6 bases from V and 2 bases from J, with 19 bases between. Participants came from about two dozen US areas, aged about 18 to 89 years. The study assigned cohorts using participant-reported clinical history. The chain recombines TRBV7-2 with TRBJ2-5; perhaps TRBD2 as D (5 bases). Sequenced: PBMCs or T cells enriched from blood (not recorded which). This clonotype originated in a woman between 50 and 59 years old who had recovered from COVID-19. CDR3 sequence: CASSLFGMQIQETQYF. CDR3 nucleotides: TGTGCCAGCAGTCTCTTCGGGATGCAGATACAAGAGACCCAGTACTTC.